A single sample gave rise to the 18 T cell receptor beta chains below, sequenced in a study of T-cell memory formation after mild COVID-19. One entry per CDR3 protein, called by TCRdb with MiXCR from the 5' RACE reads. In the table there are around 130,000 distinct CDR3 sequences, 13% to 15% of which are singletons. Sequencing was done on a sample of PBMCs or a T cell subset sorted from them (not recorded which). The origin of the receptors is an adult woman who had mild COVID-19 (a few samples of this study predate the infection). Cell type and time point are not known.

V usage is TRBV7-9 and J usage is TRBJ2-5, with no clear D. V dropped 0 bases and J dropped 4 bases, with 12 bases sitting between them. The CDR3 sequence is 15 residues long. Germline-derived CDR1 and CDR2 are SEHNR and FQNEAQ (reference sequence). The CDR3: CASSLAKAGAETQYF. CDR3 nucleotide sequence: TGTGCCAGCAGCTTAGCGAAAGCCGGAGCAGAGACCCAGTACTTC.

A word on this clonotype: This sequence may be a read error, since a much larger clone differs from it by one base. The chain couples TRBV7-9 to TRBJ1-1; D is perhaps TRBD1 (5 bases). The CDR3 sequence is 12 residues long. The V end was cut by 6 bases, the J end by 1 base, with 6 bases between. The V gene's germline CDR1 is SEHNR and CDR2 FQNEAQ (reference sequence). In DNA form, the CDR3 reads TGTGCCAGCAGGAGGGGGAACACTGAAGCTTTCTTT. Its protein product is CASRRGNTEAFF.

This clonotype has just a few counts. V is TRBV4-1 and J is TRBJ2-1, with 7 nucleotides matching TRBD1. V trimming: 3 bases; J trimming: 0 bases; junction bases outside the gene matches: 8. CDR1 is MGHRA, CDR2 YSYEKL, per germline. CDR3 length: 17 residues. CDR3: CASSHQTTGTSYNEQFF. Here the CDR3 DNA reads TGCGCCAGCAGCCACCAGACGACAGGGACCTCCTACAATGAGCAGTTCTTC.

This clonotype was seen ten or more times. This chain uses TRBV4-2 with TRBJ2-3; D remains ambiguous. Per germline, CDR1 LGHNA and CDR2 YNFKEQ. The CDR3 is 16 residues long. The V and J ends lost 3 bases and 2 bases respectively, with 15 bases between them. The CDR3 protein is CASSQSPRPTTDTQYF. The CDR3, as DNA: TGTGCCAGCAGCCAGAGTCCGCGACCAACCACAGATACGCAGTATTTT.

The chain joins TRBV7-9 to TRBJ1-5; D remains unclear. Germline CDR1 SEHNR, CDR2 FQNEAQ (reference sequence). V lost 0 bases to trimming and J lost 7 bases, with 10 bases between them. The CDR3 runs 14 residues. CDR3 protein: CASSLAGPRQPQHF. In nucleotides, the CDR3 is TGTGCCAGCAGCTTAGCGGGCCCTCGGCAGCCCCAGCATTTT.

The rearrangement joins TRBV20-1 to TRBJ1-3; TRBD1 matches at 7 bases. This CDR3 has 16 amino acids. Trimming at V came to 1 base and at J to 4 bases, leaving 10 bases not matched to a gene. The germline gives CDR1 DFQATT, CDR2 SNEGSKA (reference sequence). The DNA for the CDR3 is TGCAGTGCTAGAGGACAGGGCCTGGGATGGGGAAACACCATATATTTT. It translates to CSARGQGLGWGNTIYF.

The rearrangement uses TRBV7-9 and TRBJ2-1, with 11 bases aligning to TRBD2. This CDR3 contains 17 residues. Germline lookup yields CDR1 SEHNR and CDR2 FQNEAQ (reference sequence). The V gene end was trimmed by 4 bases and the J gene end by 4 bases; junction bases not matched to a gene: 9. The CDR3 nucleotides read TGTGCCAGCAGCTCCCCTCTCACTAGCGGGGGATACAATGAGCAGTTCTTC. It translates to CASSSPLTSGGYNEQFF.

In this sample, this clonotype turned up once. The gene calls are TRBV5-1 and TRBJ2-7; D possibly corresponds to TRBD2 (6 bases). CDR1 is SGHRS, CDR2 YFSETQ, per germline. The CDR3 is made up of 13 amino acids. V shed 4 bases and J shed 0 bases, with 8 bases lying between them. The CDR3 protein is CASSGGTSYEQYF. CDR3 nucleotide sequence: TGCGCCAGCAGCGGGGGGACCTCCTACGAGCAGTACTTC.

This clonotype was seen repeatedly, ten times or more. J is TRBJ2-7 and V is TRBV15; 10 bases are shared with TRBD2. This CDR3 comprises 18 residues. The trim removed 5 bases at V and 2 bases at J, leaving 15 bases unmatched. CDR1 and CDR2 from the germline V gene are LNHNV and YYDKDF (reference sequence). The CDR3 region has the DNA TGTGCCACCAGCGGAGGGGCAGCACTAGCGGGAATGGCCTACGAGCAGTACTTC. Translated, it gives CATSGGAALAGMAYEQYF.

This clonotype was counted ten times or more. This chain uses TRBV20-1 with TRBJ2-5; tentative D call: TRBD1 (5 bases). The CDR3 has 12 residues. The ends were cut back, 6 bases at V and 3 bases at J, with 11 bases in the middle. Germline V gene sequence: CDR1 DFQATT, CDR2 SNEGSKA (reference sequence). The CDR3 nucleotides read TGCAGTGCCTCAACAGGAAAAGAGACCCAGTACTTC. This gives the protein CSASTGKETQYF.

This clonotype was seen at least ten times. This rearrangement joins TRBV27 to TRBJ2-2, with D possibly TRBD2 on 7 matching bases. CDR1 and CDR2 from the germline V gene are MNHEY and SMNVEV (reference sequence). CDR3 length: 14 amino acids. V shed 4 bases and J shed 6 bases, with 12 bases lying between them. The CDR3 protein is CASSYGGPSGELFF. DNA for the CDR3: TGTGCCAGCAGTTACGGGGGGCCTTCCGGGGAGCTGTTTTTT.

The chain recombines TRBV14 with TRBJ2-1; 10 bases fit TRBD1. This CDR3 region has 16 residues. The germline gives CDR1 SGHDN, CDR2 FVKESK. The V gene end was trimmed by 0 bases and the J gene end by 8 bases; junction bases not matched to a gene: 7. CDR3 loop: CASSQDPGTGVDEQFF. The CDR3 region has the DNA TGTGCCAGCAGCCAAGACCCCGGGACAGGGGTGGATGAGCAGTTCTTC.

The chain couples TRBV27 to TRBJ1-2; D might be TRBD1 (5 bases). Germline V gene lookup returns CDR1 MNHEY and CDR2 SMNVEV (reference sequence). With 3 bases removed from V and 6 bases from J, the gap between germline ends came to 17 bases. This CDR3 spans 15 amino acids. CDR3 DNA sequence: TGTGCCAGCAGTTTGTCCGGGTGGGGCCTTCATGGCTACACCTTC. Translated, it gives CASSLSGWGLHGYTF.

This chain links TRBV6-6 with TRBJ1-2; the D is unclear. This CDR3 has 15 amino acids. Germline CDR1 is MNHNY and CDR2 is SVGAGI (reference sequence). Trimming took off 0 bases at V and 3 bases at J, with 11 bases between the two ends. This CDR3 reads CASSYSNIRDYGYTF. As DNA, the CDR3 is TGTGCCAGCAGTTACTCGAATATCCGGGACTATGGCTACACCTTC.

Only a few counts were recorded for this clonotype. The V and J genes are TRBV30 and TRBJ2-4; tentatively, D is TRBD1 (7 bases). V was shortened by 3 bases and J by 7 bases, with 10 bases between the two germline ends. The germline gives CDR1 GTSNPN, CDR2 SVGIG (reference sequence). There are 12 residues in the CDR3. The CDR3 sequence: CAWRTGRNIQYF. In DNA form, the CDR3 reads TGTGCCTGGAGGACAGGGAGGAACATTCAGTACTTC.

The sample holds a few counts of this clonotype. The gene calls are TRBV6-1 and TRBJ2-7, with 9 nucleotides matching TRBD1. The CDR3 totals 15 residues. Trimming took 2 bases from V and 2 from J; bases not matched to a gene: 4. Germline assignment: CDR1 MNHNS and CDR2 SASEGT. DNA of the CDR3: TGTGCCAGCAGTGAACTCGGGACAGGGCCCTACGAGCAGTACTTC. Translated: CASSELGTGPYEQYF.

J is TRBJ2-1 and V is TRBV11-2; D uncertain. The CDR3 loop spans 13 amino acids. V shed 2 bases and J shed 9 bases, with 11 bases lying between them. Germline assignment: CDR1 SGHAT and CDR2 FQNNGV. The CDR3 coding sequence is TGTGCCAGCAGCTTAATTAGGTTGGGTGAGCAGTTCTTC. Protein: CASSLIRLGEQFF.

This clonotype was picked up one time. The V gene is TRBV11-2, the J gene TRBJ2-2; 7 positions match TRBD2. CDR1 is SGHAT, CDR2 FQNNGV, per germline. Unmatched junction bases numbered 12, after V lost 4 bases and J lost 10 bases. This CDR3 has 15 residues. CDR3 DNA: TGTGCCAGCAGCTCGGCCGGAAACAGCGGGGAGGAGCTGTTTTTT. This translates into CASSSAGNSGEELFF. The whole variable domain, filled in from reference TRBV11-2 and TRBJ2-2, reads EAGVAQSPRYKIIEKRQSVAFWCNPISGHATLYWYQQILGQGPKLLIQFQNNGVVDDSQLPKDRFSAERLKGVDSTLKIQPAKLEDSAVYLCASSSAGNSGEELFFGEGSRLTVL.